This T cell receptor beta chain was recorded in a study of stem cell transplantation in POMP-related autoinflammatory disease. This clone was counted only a few times. Its specificity is unknown. The V gene lost 0 bases and the J gene lost 13 bases, with 18 bases spanning the gap. This CDR3 has 14 residues. Germline V gives CDR1 MGHRA, CDR2 YSYEKL. The data were produced by immunoSEQ multiplex PCR, yet TCRdb's version contains in-frame clones alone and is incomplete. The data hold 11,000 or so clones, with approximately 86% observed a single time. Study-wide results and limits: In PRAID patients, the number of distinct TRB V-J gene pairings was restricted. A trend toward lower repertoire diversity and greater clonality appeared in every analyzed T-cell subset of PRAID patients.

This chain links TRBV4-1 with TRBJ1-2; a weak D match, TRBD1 (5 bases). The input for sequencing was CD8+ T cells from PBMCs, taken before stem cell transplantation. The TCR sequence derives from a human donor with POMP-related autoinflammation and immune dysregulation (PRAID). CDR3 DNA sequence: TGCGCCAGCAGCCAAGATCTTGCGGGGGAGGAAACCACCTTC. Its protein is CASSQDLAGEETTF.